The 13 T cell receptor beta chains listed next were all sequenced from one sample in a study of cytomegalovirus exposure and HLA in healthy donors. Sequencing was performed with immunoSEQ multiplex PCR; in TCRdb, only in-frame clones are kept and a portion is missing. The table has about 240,000 clones, about 86% seen once. The specimen was PBMCs. The receptors stem from a woman under 40 in good health and CMV-seropositive.

The chain employs TRBV15 and TRBJ2-1, with 9 bases matching TRBD1. The J segment lost 7 bases and the V segment lost 4 bases, leaving 5 bases of the junction unmatched. The CDR3 is made up of 14 amino acids. Germline lookup yields CDR1 LNHNV and CDR2 YYDKDF (reference sequence). CDR3 region: CATSTGQGRNEQFF. CDR3 bases: TGTGCCACCAGCACGGGACAGGGAAGGAATGAGCAGTTCTTC.

The chain links TRBV7-9 to TRBJ2-7, with 9 bases that match TRBD2. Germline V gene sequence: CDR1 SEHNR, CDR2 FQNEAQ (reference sequence). The V and J ends lost 5 bases and 1 base, in that order; junction bases with no gene match: 9. The CDR3 runs 16 residues. The chain's CDR3 is CASSGVTSGLSYEQYF. In DNA form, the CDR3 reads TGTGCCAGCAGCGGGGTCACTAGCGGGTTATCCTACGAGCAGTACTTC. Together with reference TRBV7-9 and TRBJ2-7, the CDR3 gives the full variable domain: DTGVSQNPRHKITKRGQNVTFRCDPISEHNRLYWYRQTLGQGPEFLTYFQNEAQLEKSRLLSDRFSAERPKGSFSTLEIQRTEQGDSAMYLCASSGVTSGLSYEQYFGPGTRLTVT.

This clone has only a few counts. The chain uses TRBV6-6 and TRBJ1-1; possible D gene TRBD1, 6 bases. V was shortened by 6 bases and J by 4 bases, with 12 bases between the two germline ends. The V gene's germline CDR1 is MNHNY and CDR2 SVGAGI (reference sequence). CDR3 length equals 13 residues. This CDR3 reads CASRVQGSTEAFF. The CDR3 DNA reads TGTGCCAGCAGGGTACAGGGAAGCACTGAAGCTTTCTTT.

The chain is built from TRBV5-4 and TRBJ2-1, with TRBD2 matching over 10 bases. CDR3 length: 15 amino acids. Trimming took 2 bases from V and 10 from J; bases not matched to a gene: 9. Germline-derived CDR1 and CDR2 are SGHNT and YYREEE (reference sequence). CDR3 residues: CASSLAGGPIGEQFF. The CDR3 nucleotides are TGTGCCAGCAGCTTAGCGGGAGGGCCCATCGGGGAGCAGTTCTTC.

CDR3 bases: TGTGCCAGCAGCCACAGGAGCAGGCACTACGAGCAGTACTTC. Encoded protein: CASSHRSRHYEQYF. The genes are TRBV7-8 and TRBJ2-7, with D possibly TRBD1 on 5 matching bases. The CDR3 sequence is 14 residues long. CDR1 is SGHVS and CDR2 is FQNEAQ in the germline V gene. Trimming shortened V by 5 bases and J by 3 bases, and 14 bases separated the two germline ends.

This chain joins TRBV5-4 and TRBJ2-5; TRBD1 agrees at 7 bases. Germline V gives CDR1 SGHNT, CDR2 YYREEE (reference sequence). Trimming took 0 bases from V and 4 from J; bases not matched to a gene: 6. The CDR3 totals 15 residues. For the CDR3, the DNA is TGTGCCAGCAGCTTGGCGGCGACAGGGCTAGAGACCCAGTACTTC. Translation gives CASSLAATGLETQYF.

The chain has TRBV27 and TRBJ2-1; D is unresolved. V lost 6 bases and J lost 4, with 4 bases in between. The CDR3 covers 11 residues. CDR1 and CDR2 from the germline V gene are MNHEY and SMNVEV (reference sequence). The CDR3 loop is CASRAYNEQFF. The CDR3, as DNA: TGTGCCAGCAGAGCTTACAATGAGCAGTTCTTC.

The chain carries TRBV2 and TRBJ2-7, with a weak D call TRBD1 (7 bases). The CDR3 is 14 residues long. CDR1 and CDR2 (germline): SNHLY, FYNNEI. Trimming took 6 bases from V and 4 from J, leaving 16 bases between them. In nucleotides, the CDR3 is TGTGCCAGCAGAGGGGGGACAGTCGTTTACGAGCAGTACTTC. It codes for CASRGGTVVYEQYF.

In DNA, the CDR3 is TGTGCCAGCAGTATCCCCGGGACAGGGGATGAGCAGTTCTTC. Residues: CASSIPGTGDEQFF. The gene calls are TRBV28 and TRBJ2-1; TRBD1 agrees at 10 bases. Germline V gives CDR1 MDHEN, CDR2 SYDVKM. CDR3 length equals 14 residues. After removal of 5 bases from V and 8 bases from J, the junction contained 6 bases not matched to a gene.

The rearrangement links TRBV29-1 to TRBJ2-3; the D gene is possibly TRBD1 (6 bases). From germline, CDR1 is SQVTM and CDR2 ANQGSEA. The V end lost 5 bases, the J end lost 6 bases, and 18 bases lay between the germline ends. This CDR3 contains 14 residues. The CDR3 coding sequence is TGCAGCGTTAATATTCCGGTGGGGGCGGATACGCAGTATTTT. Translated, it gives CSVNIPVGADTQYF.

There are a few counts of this clone. V and J are TRBV10-3 and TRBJ2-7; 8 nucleotides line up with TRBD1. The CDR3 is 15 amino acids. Per germline, CDR1 ENHRY and CDR2 SYGVKD. The J segment lost 1 base and the V segment lost 8 bases, leaving 10 bases of the junction unmatched. The CDR3 loop is CAIQQAGQGSYEQYF. DNA for the CDR3: TGTGCCATCCAGCAGGCCGGACAGGGTTCCTACGAGCAGTACTTC.

The J gene is TRBJ2-2, the V gene TRBV15; 9 bases agree with TRBD2. This CDR3 has 17 amino acids. J gave up 8 bases and V 1 base, and 11 bases lay outside the gene matches. CDR1 LNHNV and CDR2 YYDKDF come from the germline V gene (reference sequence). CDR3 bases: TGTGCCACCAGCAGAGGAGAGACTAGCGGAGGTTCGGGGGAGCTGTTTTTT. Residues: CATSRGETSGGSGELFF.

The gene calls are TRBV7-9 and TRBJ2-7, with D hard to call. The germline V and J ends were trimmed by 2 bases and 3 bases, with 11 bases remaining between them. This CDR3 region has 14 residues. Germline V lookup: CDR1 SEHNR, CDR2 FQNEAQ (reference sequence). The CDR3 loop is CASSLPLRSYEQYF. The CDR3 DNA is TGTGCCAGCAGCTTACCCCTCCGGAGCTACGAGCAGTACTTC.